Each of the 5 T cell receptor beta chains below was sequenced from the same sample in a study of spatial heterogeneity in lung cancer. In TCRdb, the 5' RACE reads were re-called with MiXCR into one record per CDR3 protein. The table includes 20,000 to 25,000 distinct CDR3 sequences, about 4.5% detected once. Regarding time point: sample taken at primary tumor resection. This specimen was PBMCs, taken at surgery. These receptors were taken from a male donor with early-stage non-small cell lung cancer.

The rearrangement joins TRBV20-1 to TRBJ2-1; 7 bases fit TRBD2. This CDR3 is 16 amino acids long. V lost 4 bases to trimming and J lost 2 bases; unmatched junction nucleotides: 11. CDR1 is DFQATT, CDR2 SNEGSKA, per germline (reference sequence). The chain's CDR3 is CSATTSDPLTYNEQFF. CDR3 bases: TGCAGTGCTACCACTAGCGACCCACTCACCTACAATGAGCAGTTCTTC.

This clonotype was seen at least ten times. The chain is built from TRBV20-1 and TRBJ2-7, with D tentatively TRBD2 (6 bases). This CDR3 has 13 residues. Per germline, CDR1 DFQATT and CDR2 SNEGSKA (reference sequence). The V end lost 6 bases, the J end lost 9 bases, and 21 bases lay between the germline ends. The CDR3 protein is CSASRPEGLGQYF. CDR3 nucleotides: TGCAGTGCCTCCCGGCCGGAGGGCCTAGGGCAGTACTTC.

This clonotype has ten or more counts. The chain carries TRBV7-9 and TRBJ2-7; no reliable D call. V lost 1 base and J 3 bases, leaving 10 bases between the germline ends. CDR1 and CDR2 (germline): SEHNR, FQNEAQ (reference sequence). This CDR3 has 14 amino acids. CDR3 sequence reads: CASSLGTHGYEQYF. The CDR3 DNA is TGTGCCAGCAGCTTAGGGACCCACGGCTACGAGCAGTACTTC.

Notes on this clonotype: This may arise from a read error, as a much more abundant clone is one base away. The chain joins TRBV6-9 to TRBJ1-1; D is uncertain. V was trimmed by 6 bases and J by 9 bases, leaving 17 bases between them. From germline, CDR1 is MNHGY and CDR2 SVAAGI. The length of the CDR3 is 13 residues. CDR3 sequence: CASRDSKETKAFF. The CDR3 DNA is TGTGCCAGCAGAGATTCGAAGGAGACTAAAGCTTTCTTT.

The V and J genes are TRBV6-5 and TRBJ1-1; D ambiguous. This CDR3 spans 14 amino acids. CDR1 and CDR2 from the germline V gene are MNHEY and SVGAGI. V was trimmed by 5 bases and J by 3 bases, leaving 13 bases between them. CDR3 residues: CASSNHRIYTEAFF. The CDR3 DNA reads TGTGCCAGCAGTAATCACAGAATTTACACTGAAGCTTTCTTT.